This T cell receptor (beta chain) was recovered during a study of blood T cell repertoires in COVID-19. About the research overall: The United States, Italy and Spain were the sources of the acute and convalescent COVID-19 samples. T cells, B-cell-depleted T cells, or PBMCs provided the cDNA or gDNA that served as material.

Assay: immunoSEQ multiplex PCR; the TCRdb copy retains only in-frame clones and omits some. The sample lists 85,000 to 130,000 clones, around 90% occurring once. Germline CDR1 and CDR2: MDHEN and SYDVKM. CDR3 length: 13 amino acids. Trimming cost V 6 bases and J 6 bases; bases outside gene matches: 5. The rearrangement joins TRBV28 to TRBJ1-5; 7 bases agree with TRBD1. Sequenced: peripheral blood. This clonotype originated in a human donor in a cohort sampled during active COVID-19. The chain's CDR3 is CASSWTGGQPQHF. DNA for the CDR3: TGTGCCAGCAGCTGGACAGGAGGTCAGCCCCAGCATTTT.